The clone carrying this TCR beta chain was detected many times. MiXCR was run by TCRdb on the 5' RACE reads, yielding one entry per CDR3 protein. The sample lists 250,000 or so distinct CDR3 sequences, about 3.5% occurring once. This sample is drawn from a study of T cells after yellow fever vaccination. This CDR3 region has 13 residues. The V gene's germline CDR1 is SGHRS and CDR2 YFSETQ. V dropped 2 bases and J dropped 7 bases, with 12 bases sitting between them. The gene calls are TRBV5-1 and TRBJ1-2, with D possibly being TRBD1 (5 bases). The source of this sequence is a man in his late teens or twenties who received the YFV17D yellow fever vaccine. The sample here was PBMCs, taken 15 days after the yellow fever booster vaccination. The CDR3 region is CASSFEGSGGYTF. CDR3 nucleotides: TGCGCCAGCAGCTTCGAGGGGTCGGGTGGCTACACCTTC.